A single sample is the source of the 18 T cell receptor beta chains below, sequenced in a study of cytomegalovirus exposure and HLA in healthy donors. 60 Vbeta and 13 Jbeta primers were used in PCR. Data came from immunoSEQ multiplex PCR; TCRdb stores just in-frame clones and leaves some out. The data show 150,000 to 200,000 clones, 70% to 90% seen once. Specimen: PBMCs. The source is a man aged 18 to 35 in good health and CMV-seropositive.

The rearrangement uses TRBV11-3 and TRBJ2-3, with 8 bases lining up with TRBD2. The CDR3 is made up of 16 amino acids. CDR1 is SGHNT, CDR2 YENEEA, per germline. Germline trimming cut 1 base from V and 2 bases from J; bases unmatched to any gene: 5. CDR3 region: CASSLVPGGVTDTQYF. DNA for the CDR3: TGTGCCAGCAGCTTAGTGCCGGGGGGGGTCACAGATACGCAGTATTTT. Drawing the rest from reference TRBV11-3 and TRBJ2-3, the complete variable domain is EAGVVQSPRYKIIEKKQPVAFWCNPISGHNTLYWYLQNLGQGPELLIRYENEEAVDDSQLPKDRFSAERLKGVDSTLKIQPAELGDSAVYLCASSLVPGGVTDTQYFGPGTRLTVL.

CDR3 amino acids: CASSSPGLAGSNNEQFF. In DNA, the CDR3 is TGTGCCAGCAGCTCCCCGGGACTAGCGGGGTCGAATAATGAGCAGTTCTTC. V gene TRBV7-9 combines with J gene TRBJ2-1; 13 bases are shared with TRBD2. V trimming: 4 bases; J trimming: 7 bases; junction bases outside the gene matches: 10. The CDR3 spans 17 residues. Germline V gene sequence: CDR1 SEHNR, CDR2 FQNEAQ (reference sequence).

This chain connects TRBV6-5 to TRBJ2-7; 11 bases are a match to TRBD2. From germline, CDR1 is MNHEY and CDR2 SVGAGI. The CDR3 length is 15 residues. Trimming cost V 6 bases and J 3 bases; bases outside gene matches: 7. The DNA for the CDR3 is TGTGCCAGCAGATTACTAGCGGGGGCGGTCTACGAGCAGTACTTC. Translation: CASRLLAGAVYEQYF.

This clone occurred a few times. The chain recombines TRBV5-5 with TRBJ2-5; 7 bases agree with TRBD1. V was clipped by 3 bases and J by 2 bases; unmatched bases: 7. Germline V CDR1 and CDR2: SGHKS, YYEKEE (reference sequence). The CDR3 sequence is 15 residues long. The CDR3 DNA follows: TGTGCCAGCAGCTCCGGACCGGGACAGCAAGAGACCCAGTACTTC. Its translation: CASSSGPGQQETQYF.

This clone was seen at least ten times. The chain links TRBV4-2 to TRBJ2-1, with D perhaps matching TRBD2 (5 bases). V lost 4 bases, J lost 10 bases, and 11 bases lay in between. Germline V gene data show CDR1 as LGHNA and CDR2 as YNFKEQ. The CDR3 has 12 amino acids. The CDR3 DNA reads TGTGCCAGCAGCCCTATAGAGGGAGAGCAGTTCTTC. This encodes CASSPIEGEQFF.

CDR3 bases: TGTGCCAGCAGTGAAGCGGGACAGACGCAGTACTTC. This gives the protein CASSEAGQTQYF. The V gene is TRBV6-1, the J gene TRBJ2-7; 7 nucleotides agree with TRBD1. Per the germline V gene, CDR1 is MNHNS and CDR2 is SASEGT. This CDR3 is built from 12 residues. V shed 0 bases and J 9 bases; nucleotides not matched to a gene: 2.

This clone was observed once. CDR3 sequence reads: CASSGTGANTGELFF. The DNA for the CDR3 is TGTGCCAGCAGCGGGACAGGGGCGAACACCGGGGAGCTGTTTTTT. The chain joins TRBV9 to TRBJ2-2; 9 positions match TRBD1. CDR1 is SGDLS, CDR2 YYNGEE, per germline. The trim removed 3 bases at V and 0 bases at J, leaving 0 bases unmatched. The CDR3 is 15 amino acids.

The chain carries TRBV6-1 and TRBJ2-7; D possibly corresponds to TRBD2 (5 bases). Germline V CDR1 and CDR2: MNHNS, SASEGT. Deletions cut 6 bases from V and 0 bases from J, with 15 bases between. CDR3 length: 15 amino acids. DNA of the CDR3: TGTGCCAGCAGCGCCGCCGGCGCGGGCTCCTACGAGCAGTACTTC. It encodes CASSAAGAGSYEQYF.

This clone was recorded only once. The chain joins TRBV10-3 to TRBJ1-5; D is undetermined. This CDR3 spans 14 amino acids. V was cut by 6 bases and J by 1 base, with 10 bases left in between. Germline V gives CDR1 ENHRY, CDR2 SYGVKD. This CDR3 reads CAISVELSNQPQHF. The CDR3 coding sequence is TGTGCCATCAGCGTCGAGTTGAGCAATCAGCCCCAGCATTTT.

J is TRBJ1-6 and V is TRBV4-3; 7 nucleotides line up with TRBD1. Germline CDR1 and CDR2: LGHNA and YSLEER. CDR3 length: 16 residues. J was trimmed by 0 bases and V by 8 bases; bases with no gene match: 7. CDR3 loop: CASSGQESSYNSPLHF. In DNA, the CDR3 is TGCGCCAGCTCCGGACAGGAGAGCTCCTATAATTCACCCCTCCACTTT.

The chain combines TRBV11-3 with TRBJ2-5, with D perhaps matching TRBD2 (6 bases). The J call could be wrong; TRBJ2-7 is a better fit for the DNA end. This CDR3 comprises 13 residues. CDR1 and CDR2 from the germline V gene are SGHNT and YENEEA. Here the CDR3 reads CASSPGTRDEQYF. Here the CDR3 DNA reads TGTGCCAGCAGCCCCGGGACTCGAGACGAGCAGTACTTC.

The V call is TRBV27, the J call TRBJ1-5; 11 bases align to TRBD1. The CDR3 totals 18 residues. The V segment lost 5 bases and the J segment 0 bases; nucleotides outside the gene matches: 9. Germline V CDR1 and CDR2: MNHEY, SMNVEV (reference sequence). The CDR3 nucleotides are TGTGCCAGCAGTACGCTAGGGACAGGGGGAACTAGCAATCAGCCCCAGCATTTT. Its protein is CASSTLGTGGTSNQPQHF.

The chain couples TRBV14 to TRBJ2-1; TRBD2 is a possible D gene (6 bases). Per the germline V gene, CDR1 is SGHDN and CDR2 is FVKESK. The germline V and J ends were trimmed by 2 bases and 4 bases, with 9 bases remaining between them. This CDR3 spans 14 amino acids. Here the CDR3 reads CASSQIGTYNEQFF. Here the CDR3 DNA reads TGTGCCAGCAGCCAAATTGGGACTTACAATGAGCAGTTCTTC.

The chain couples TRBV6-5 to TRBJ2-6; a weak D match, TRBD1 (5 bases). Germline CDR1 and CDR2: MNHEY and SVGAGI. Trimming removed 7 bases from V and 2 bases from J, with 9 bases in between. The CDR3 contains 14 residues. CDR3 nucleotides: TGTGCCAGCAAGGGGAACGCTGGGGCCAACGTCCTGACTTTC. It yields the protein CASKGNAGANVLTF.

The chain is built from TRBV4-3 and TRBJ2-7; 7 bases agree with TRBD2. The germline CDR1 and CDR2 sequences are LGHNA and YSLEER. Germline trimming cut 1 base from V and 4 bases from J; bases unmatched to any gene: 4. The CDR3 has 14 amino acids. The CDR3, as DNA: TGCGCCAGCAGCCAAGTTATGGGGGGGTACGAGCAGTACTTC. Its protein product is CASSQVMGGYEQYF.

CDR3 in amino acids: CASGSSQGADYGYTF. For the CDR3, the DNA is TGTGCTAGTGGTTCCTCACAGGGGGCTGACTATGGCTACACCTTC. The rearrangement joins TRBV12-5 to TRBJ1-2; 9 nucleotides agree with TRBD1. Trimming removed 4 bases from V and 3 bases from J; junction bases left unmatched: 6. Germline values: CDR1 LGHNT, CDR2 FRNRAP. The CDR3 length is 15 residues.

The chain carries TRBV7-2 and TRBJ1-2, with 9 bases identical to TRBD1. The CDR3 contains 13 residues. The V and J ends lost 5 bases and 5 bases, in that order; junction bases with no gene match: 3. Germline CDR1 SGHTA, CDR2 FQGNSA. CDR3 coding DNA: TGTGCCAGCAGCCCTGGGACAGGGTATGGCTACACCTTC. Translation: CASSPGTGYGYTF.

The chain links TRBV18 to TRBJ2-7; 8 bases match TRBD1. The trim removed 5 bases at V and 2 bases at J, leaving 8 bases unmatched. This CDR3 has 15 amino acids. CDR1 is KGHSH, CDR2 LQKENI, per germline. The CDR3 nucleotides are TGTGCCAGCTCAACAGGACAGGGATCCACCTACGAGCAGTACTTC. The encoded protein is CASSTGQGSTYEQYF.